These T cell receptor beta chains were read from a single sample in a study of blood T cell repertoires in COVID-19. Method: immunoSEQ multiplex PCR; TCRdb's copy keeps in-frame clones and lacks some. The sample shows approximately 160,000 clones, 80% to 90% of them seen only once. The specimen was PBMCs or T cells enriched from blood (not recorded which). The receptors originated from a woman between 45 and 65 years old in a cohort exposed to, infected with or recovered from COVID-19 (not recorded which). The CDR3 runs from the conserved cysteine through the conserved F or W. The D gene is left open where the match is weak. Size values are once, few and many counts, or a class for expanded clones, and some rows have none.

d_call	j_call	v_call	clone_size	cdr3_nt	cdr3_aa
TRBD1	TRBJ2-1	TRBV11-2	.	TGTGCCAGCAGCCCAAGCCGGGGACAGACCTACAATGAGCAGTTCTTC	CASSPSRGQTYNEQFF
.	TRBJ1-1	TRBV3-1/TRBV3-2	.	TGTGCCAGCAGCCAAGATATCGGGGAATGGGGTGAAGCTTTCTTT	CASSQDIGEWGEAFF
TRBD1	TRBJ1-1	TRBV27	.	TGTGCCAGCAGTGCGTTCGCCGGGACAGGGGACACTGAAGCTTTCTTT	CASSAFAGTGDTEAFF
.	TRBJ1-3	TRBV13	.	TGTGCCAGCAGCTTAAATGACAGGATCTCTGGAAACACCATATATTTT	CASSLNDRISGNTIYF
TRBD2	TRBJ2-5	TRBV5-1	few	TGCGCCAGCCGTGTTAGCGGGGGGGCGGAGACCCAGTACTTC	CASRVSGGAETQYF
.	TRBJ2-3	TRBV5-1	once	TGCGCCAGCAGCTTGGGGGGGAGGCCTAGCACAGATACGCAGTATTTT	CASSLGGRPSTDTQYF
TRBD1	TRBJ2-3	TRBV27	.	TGTGCCAGCAGCCGACTGACAGGGGGCACAGATACGCAGTATTTT	CASSRLTGGTDTQYF
.	TRBJ1-3	TRBV7-3	many	TGTGCCAGCCGGAGCTCTGGAAACACCATATATTTT	CASRSSGNTIYF
.	TRBJ1-2	TRBV9	.	TGTGCCAGCAGCGTAGGGTTAACACAGACCTATGGCTACACCTTC	CASSVGLTQTYGYTF
TRBD2	TRBJ2-3	TRBV3-1/TRBV3-2	.	TGTGCCAGCAGCACCGACCACCTTCTAGCGGGGGCTACAGATACGCAGTATTTT	CASSTDHLLAGATDTQYF
.	TRBJ2-2	TRBV7-2	.	TGTGCCAGCAGCTCATCCGGGACATCCACCGGGGAGCTGTTTTTT	CASSSSGTSTGELFF
.	TRBJ1-1	TRBV18	once	TGTGCCAGCTCACCGGTGACAGGCCTCACTGAAGCTTTCTTT	CASSPVTGLTEAFF
.	TRBJ2-2	TRBV4-2	.	TGTGCCAGCAGCCAGGGGACTGTCACCGGGGAGCTGTTTTTT	CASSQGTVTGELFF
.	TRBJ2-7	TRBV27	.	TGTGCCAGCAGTTTGGATGGCAGGGCTAGGGACGAGCAGTACTTC	CASSLDGRARDEQYF
.	TRBJ1-5	TRBV6-2/TRBV6-3	.	TGTGCCAGCAGTTCGGGAAGGAATCAGCCCCAGCATTTT	CASSSGRNQPQHF
TRBD2	TRBJ2-1	TRBV9	.	TGTGCCAGCAGCCTCAAACCGGGACTAGCGGGAGTAAAGGTGTTGAATGAGCAGTTCTTC	CASSLKPGLAGVKVLNEQFF
.	TRBJ2-7	TRBV7-9	once	TGTGCCAGCAGCTTAGCGGTAAGGGAGTACTCCTACGAGCAGTACTTC	CASSLAVREYSYEQYF
TRBD1	TRBJ1-5	TRBV19	few	TGTGCCAGTAGTATCAACAGGGGGCACAATCAGCCCCAGCATTTT	CASSINRGHNQPQHF
.	TRBJ2-2	TRBV7-9	few	TGTGCCAGCAGCTTATACCGGGACACCGGGGAGCTGTTTTTT	CASSLYRDTGELFF
TRBD1	TRBJ2-7	TRBV6-5	few	TGTGCCAGCAGCGGACAGGACACATACTACGAGCAGTACTTC	CASSGQDTYYEQYF
.	TRBJ1-1	TRBV9	once	TGTGCCAGCAGCGTAGCTACAGGGATCACTGAAGCTTTCTTT	CASSVATGITEAFF
TRBD1	TRBJ1-4	TRBV11-2	.	TGTGCCAGCAGTTCGGGACAGGGGAGGGGTGAAAAACTGTTTTTT	CASSSGQGRGEKLFF
.	TRBJ2-5	TRBV10-3	.	TGTGCCATCAGTGGTCGAGACCAAGAGACCCAGTACTTC	CAISGRDQETQYF
.	TRBJ2-7	TRBV27	.	TGTGCCAGCAGTTTATTCGGCAGGGGAGCATACGAGCAGTACTTC	CASSLFGRGAYEQYF
TRBD1	TRBJ2-2	TRBV29-1	.	TGCAGCGTTGGGGACAGCGATGGGGGTGGCACCGGGGAGCTGTTTTTT	CSVGDSDGGGTGELFF
.	TRBJ1-6	TRBV5-1	.	TGCGCCAGCAGCCCACAGGCAGAAGGTAGAAATTCACCCCTCCACTTT	CASSPQAEGRNSPLHF
.	TRBJ1-6	TRBV3-1/TRBV3-2	.	TGTGCCAGCAGCAAAGGGGAGGCCTCTAATAATTCACCCCTCCACTTT	CASSKGEASNNSPLHF
.	TRBJ1-1	TRBV3-1/TRBV3-2	once	TGTGCCAGCAGGCGGCAGGGGTTGAACACTGAAGCTTTCTTT	CASRRQGLNTEAFF
.	TRBJ1-1	TRBV6-5	.	TGTGCCAGCAACAGGCGCTACACTGAAGCTTTCTTT	CASNRRYTEAFF
TRBD2	TRBJ2-1	TRBV6-5	.	TGTGCCAGCAGTTACCATGGACTAGGTTTGAATGAGCAGTTCTTC	CASSYHGLGLNEQFF
.	TRBJ2-7	TRBV28	.	TGTGCCAGCAGCCTCAGGGGAGCGACTTTCTCCTACGAGCAGTACTTC	CASSLRGATFSYEQYF
TRBD1	TRBJ2-4	TRBV27	.	TGTGCCAGCAGCCAGGGGGCGGCTGCCAAAAACATTCAGTACTTC	CASSQGAAAKNIQYF
.	TRBJ2-1	TRBV6-5	.	TGTGCCAGCCGCTCCGGGTTCAACTTGGTCGATGAGCAGTTCTTC	CASRSGFNLVDEQFF
.	TRBJ1-5	TRBV7-2	.	TGTGCCAGCAGCTTAGGTTCGGAGAGCAATCAGCCCCAGCATTTT	CASSLGSESNQPQHF
TRBD1	TRBJ1-1	TRBV11-3	many	TGTGCCAGCAGCGATGGACAGGGGGACACTGAAGCTTTCTTT	CASSDGQGDTEAFF
.	TRBJ1-6	TRBV13	.	TGTGCCAGCAGCTATGGAGGCAGTCATTCACCCCTCCACTTT	CASSYGGSHSPLHF
TRBD2	TRBJ2-3	TRBV30	.	TGTGCCTGGAGTGGACTAGCGGGGGGCGGCCGGACAGATACGCAGTATTTT	CAWSGLAGGGRTDTQYF
TRBD2	TRBJ2-1	TRBV19	.	TGTGCCAGTACCCCGGGACTAGAATACAATGAGCAGTTCTTC	CASTPGLEYNEQFF
TRBD1	TRBJ1-2	TRBV9	.	TGTGCCAGCAGCCCCCATTCGGACAGGAGAATCTATGGCTACACCTTC	CASSPHSDRRIYGYTF
TRBD2	TRBJ2-7	TRBV7-9	.	TGTGCCAGCAGCTTGGGGGGGTCTGGGGAGCAGTACTTC	CASSLGGSGEQYF
.	TRBJ1-5	TRBV2	.	TGTGCCAGCAGGACGGAAGTGGAGCAGCCCCAGCATTTT	CASRTEVEQPQHF
.	TRBJ1-5	TRBV18	.	TGTGCCAGCTCACCGGAGGGTCTCGATCAGCCCCAGCATTTT	CASSPEGLDQPQHF
TRBD2	TRBJ2-7	TRBV6-5	.	TGTGCCAGCAGTTACCGGACTAGCGGGACCTACGAGCAGTACTTC	CASSYRTSGTYEQYF
TRBD1	TRBJ1-4	TRBV10-3	.	TGTGCCATCAGTGACCCGACCGGGGGACAGCCTAATGAAAAACTGTTTTTT	CAISDPTGGQPNEKLFF
TRBD2	TRBJ2-7	TRBV7-8	.	TGTGCCAGCAGCCTCGTAAGCGGGGGGTCTGTCGACGAGCAGTACTTC	CASSLVSGGSVDEQYF
TRBD2	TRBJ2-4	TRBV4-3	.	TGCGCCAGCAGCCAAGATTTAGCGGGGGGGCTAGCCAAAAACATTCAGTACTTC	CASSQDLAGGLAKNIQYF
TRBD1	TRBJ2-1	TRBV27	.	TGTGCCAGCTCCCCGGGACAGGGGGCGGCATACAATGAGCAGTTCTTC	CASSPGQGAAYNEQFF
.	TRBJ1-4	TRBV28	.	TGTGCCAGCACCCCCTCCCGTTCGGGGATTGGAAAACTGTTTTTT	CASTPSRSGIGKLFF
TRBD1	TRBJ1-5	TRBV2	.	TGTGCCAGCAGTGAGGGGGACAGTCAGTGGCCCCAGCATTTT	CASSEGDSQWPQHF
.	TRBJ2-7	TRBV9	.	TGTGCCAGCAGCGTAGATAGCTACGAGCAGTACTTC	CASSVDSYEQYF
.	TRBJ2-2	TRBV7-7	.	TGTGCTAGCAGCTTATCGGGAGAGGGGGAGCTGTTTTTT	CASSLSGEGELFF